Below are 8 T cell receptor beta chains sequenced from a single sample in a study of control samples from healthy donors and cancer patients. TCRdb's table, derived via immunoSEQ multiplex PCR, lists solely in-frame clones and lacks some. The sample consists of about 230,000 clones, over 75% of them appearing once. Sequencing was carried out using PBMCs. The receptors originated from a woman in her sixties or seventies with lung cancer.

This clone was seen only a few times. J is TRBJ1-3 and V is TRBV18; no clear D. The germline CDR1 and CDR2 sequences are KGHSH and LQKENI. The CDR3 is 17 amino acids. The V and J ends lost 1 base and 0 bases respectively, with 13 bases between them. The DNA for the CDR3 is TGTGCCAGCTCACCACAAAGGACGGCTGTCTCTGGAAACACCATATATTTT. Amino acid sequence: CASSPQRTAVSGNTIYF.

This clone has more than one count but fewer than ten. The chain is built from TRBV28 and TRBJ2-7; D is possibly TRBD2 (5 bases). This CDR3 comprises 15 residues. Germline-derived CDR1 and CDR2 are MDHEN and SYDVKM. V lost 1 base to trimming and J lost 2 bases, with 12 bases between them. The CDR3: CASSLFGVLAYEQYF. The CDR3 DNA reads TGTGCCAGCAGTTTATTCGGGGTGCTGGCCTACGAGCAGTACTTC.

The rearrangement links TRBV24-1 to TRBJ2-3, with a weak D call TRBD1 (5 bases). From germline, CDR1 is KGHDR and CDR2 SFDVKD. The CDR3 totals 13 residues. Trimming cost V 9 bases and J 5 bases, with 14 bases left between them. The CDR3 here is CATQGRLGDTQYF. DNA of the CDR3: TGTGCCACCCAGGGAAGATTGGGAGATACGCAGTATTTT.

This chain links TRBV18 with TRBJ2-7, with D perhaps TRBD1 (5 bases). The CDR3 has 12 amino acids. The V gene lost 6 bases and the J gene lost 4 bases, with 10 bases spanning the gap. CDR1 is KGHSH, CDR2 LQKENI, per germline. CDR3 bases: TGTGCCAGCTCGCCAGGGCGTTACGAGCAGTACTTC. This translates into CASSPGRYEQYF.

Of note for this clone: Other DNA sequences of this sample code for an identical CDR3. The CDR3 DNA sequence: TGTGCCATCAGTGATAGGGAAGAGACCCAGTACTTC. Translated: CAISDREETQYF. The chain is built from TRBV10-3 and TRBJ2-5; D is undetermined. The CDR3 consists of 12 residues. V lost 3 bases to trimming and J lost 3 bases, with 5 bases between them. Germline V CDR1 and CDR2: ENHRY, SYGVKD.

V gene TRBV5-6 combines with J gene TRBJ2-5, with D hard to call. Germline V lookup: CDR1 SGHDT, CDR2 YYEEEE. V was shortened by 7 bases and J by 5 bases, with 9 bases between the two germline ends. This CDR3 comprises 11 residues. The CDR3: CASGEEETQYF. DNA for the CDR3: TGTGCCAGCGGCGAGGAGGAGACCCAGTACTTC.

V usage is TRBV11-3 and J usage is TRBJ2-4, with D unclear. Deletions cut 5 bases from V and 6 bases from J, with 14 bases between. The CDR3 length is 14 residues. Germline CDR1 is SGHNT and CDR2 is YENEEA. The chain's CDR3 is CASSPRLTTNIQYF. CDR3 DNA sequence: TGTGCCAGCAGCCCACGGTTGACCACAAACATTCAGTACTTC. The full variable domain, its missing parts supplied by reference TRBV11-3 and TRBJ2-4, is EAGVVQSPRYKIIEKKQPVAFWCNPISGHNTLYWYLQNLGQGPELLIRYENEEAVDDSQLPKDRFSAERLKGVDSTLKIQPAELGDSAVYLCASSPRLTTNIQYFGAGTRLSVL.

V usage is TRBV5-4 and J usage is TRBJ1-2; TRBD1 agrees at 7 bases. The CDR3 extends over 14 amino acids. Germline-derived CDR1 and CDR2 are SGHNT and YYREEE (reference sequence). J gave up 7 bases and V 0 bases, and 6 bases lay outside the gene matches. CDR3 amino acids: CASSLDQGVPGYTF. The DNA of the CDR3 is TGTGCCAGCAGCTTGGACCAGGGGGTCCCTGGCTACACCTTC.